These 26 T cell receptor beta chains were sequenced from one sample in a study of T cells in localized non-small cell lung cancer. TCRdb's table, derived via immunoSEQ multiplex PCR, lists solely in-frame clones and lacks some. The table shows about 53,000 clones, with 75% to 90% occurring only once. The sample was peripheral blood mononuclear cells, taken before any cancer treatment. The receptors shown here come from a man between 40 and 75 years old with stage III lung adenocarcinoma.

This chain links TRBV15 with TRBJ2-7; TRBD2 matches 7 bases. Germline values: CDR1 LNHNV, CDR2 YYDKDF (reference sequence). The CDR3 runs 13 residues. Trimming at V came to 0 bases and at J to 6 bases, leaving 2 bases not matched to a gene. The CDR3 loop reads CATSRDGGGEQYF. For the CDR3, the DNA is TGTGCCACCAGCAGAGATGGGGGGGGCGAGCAGTACTTC.

The CDR3 bases are TGTGCCAGCAGATCCGGGACGGATTCCTTCTATGGCTACACCTTC. Amino acid sequence: CASRSGTDSFYGYTF. The V gene is TRBV5-4, the J gene TRBJ1-2; TRBD1 is a possible D gene (5 bases). The CDR3 consists of 15 residues. Trimming removed 5 bases at V and 4 bases at J, with 18 bases between. Germline V gene data show CDR1 as SGHNT and CDR2 as YYREEE (reference sequence).

The chain recombines TRBV19 with TRBJ1-2; D is perhaps TRBD1 (5 bases). Trimming pared 3 bases from V and 6 bases from J, leaving 11 bases between. This CDR3 is 13 amino acids long. CDR1 and CDR2 (germline): LNHDA, SQIVND (reference sequence). CDR3 protein: CASSMRQGDGYTF. CDR3 in DNA: TGTGCCAGTAGTATGAGGCAGGGAGATGGCTACACCTTC.

This clone came up many times. V usage is TRBV7-9 and J usage is TRBJ1-6, with 9 bases that match TRBD1. Germline lookup yields CDR1 SEHNR and CDR2 FQNEAQ (reference sequence). V lost 5 bases and J lost 7; bases outside the gene matches: 3. CDR3 length: 14 residues. DNA for the CDR3: TGTGCCAGCAGCGGGGGGACAGGGAATTCACCCCTCCACTTT. This codes for CASSGGTGNSPLHF.

V is TRBV9 and J is TRBJ1-3; TRBD1 matches 7 bases. The CDR3 has 15 residues. V was pared by 3 bases and J by 0 bases, with 3 bases of the junction left unmatched. Germline CDR1 is SGDLS and CDR2 is YYNGEE. The CDR3, as DNA: TGTGCCAGCAGCGAGGGGGCCTTCTCTGGAAACACCATATATTTT. This sequence encodes CASSEGAFSGNTIYF. Together with reference TRBV9 and TRBJ1-3, the CDR3 gives the full variable domain: DSGVTQTPKHLITATGQRVTLRCSPRSGDLSVYWYQQSLDQGLQFLIQYYNGEERAKGNILERFSAQQFPDLHSELNLSSLELGDSALYFCASSEGAFSGNTIYFGEGSWLTVV.

This clone was seen more than once but under ten times. The chain links TRBV2 to TRBJ2-7; 7 nucleotides line up with TRBD2. J was trimmed by 4 bases and V by 7 bases; bases with no gene match: 4. Germline loops: CDR1 SNHLY, CDR2 FYNNEI. CDR3 length: 12 amino acids. CDR3 amino acids: CASMAGEYEQYF. CDR3 nucleotides: TGTGCCAGCATGGCGGGAGAGTACGAGCAGTACTTC.

This chain links TRBV28 with TRBJ2-7; perhaps TRBD1 as D (5 bases). V was pared by 5 bases and J by 4 bases, with 12 bases between. The CDR3 is 13 amino acids. The V gene's germline CDR1 is MDHEN and CDR2 SYDVKM. Here the CDR3 reads CASSTGPLYEQYF. The CDR3 DNA sequence: TGTGCCAGCAGTACAGGACCCCTTTACGAGCAGTACTTC.

The V gene is TRBV5-6, the J gene TRBJ2-7, with D possibly being TRBD2 (5 bases). The V gene's germline CDR1 is SGHDT and CDR2 YYEEEE. Trimming took 5 bases from V and 3 from J, leaving 21 bases between them. CDR3 length: 16 amino acids. The CDR3 DNA reads TGTGCCAGCAGACGAGGGTCCGCTACATCAATCTACGAGCAGTACTTC. Its translation: CASRRGSATSIYEQYF.

This clone was recorded only once. The V and J genes are TRBV9 and TRBJ2-3, with 7 bases aligning to TRBD1. With V trimmed by 2 bases and J by 3 bases, 3 bases remained unmatched. In germline, CDR1 is SGDLS, CDR2 YYNGEE. The CDR3 spans 14 residues. CDR3 amino acids: CASSVNRGTDTQYF. CDR3 in DNA: TGTGCCAGCAGCGTGAACAGGGGTACAGATACGCAGTATTTT.

This CDR3 is CASRTESGNTIYF. The CDR3 DNA sequence: TGTGCCAGCAGGACAGAATCTGGAAACACCATATATTTT. The chain carries TRBV6-1 and TRBJ1-3, with D possibly matching TRBD1 (5 bases). CDR1 is MNHNS, CDR2 SASEGT, per germline. V was shortened by 6 bases and J by 1 base, with 7 bases between the two germline ends. The CDR3 length is 13 residues.

The rearrangement joins TRBV2 to TRBJ2-5; tentatively, D is TRBD2 (6 bases). CDR1 SNHLY and CDR2 FYNNEI come from the germline V gene. The V gene lost 6 bases and the J gene lost 2 bases, with 13 bases spanning the gap. The CDR3 runs 14 residues. CDR3: CASRPLSGQETQYF. In DNA, the CDR3 is TGTGCCAGCAGACCACTTAGCGGACAAGAGACCCAGTACTTC.

The CDR3 region is CASARGLGASTEAFF. The DNA of the CDR3 is TGTGCCAGCGCCCGGGGGCTTGGGGCCTCGACTGAAGCTTTCTTT. The chain couples TRBV18 to TRBJ1-1, with D perhaps TRBD1 (6 bases). Germline CDR1 reads KGHSH; CDR2 reads LQKENI. Trimming left V 8 bases short and J 5 bases short, with 21 bases between. CDR3 length: 15 amino acids.

This sequence joins TRBV6-5 and TRBJ2-7; D is ambiguous. Germline V gene sequence: CDR1 MNHEY, CDR2 SVGAGI. This CDR3 contains 14 residues. V dropped 0 bases and J dropped 7 bases, with 13 bases sitting between them. The CDR3, as DNA: TGTGCCAGCAGTTACTCGAGATTTTCTGGTGAGCAGTACTTC. It is translated as CASSYSRFSGEQYF.

The chain combines TRBV7-2 with TRBJ1-2; 8 bases are a match to TRBD1. Germline-derived CDR1 and CDR2 are SGHTA and FQGNSA. The CDR3 runs 15 residues. V lost 5 bases, J lost 6 bases, and 11 bases stayed unmatched. The DNA of the CDR3 is TGTGCCAGCAGCATTAATTCCGGGACAGGTCATGGCTACACCTTC. Translating it yields CASSINSGTGHGYTF.

This chain connects TRBV28 to TRBJ1-2; 12 bases align to TRBD1. The V and J ends lost 2 bases and 7 bases, in that order; junction bases with no gene match: 5. Germline V gene sequence: CDR1 MDHEN, CDR2 SYDVKM. The CDR3 extends over 15 amino acids. Written as DNA, the CDR3 is TGTGCCAGCAGTTTAGTGGGACAGGGGGCTTCTGGCTACACCTTC. It translates to CASSLVGQGASGYTF.

This clone showed up just a few times. The DNA for the CDR3 is TGTGCCAGCAGGCCGGGATTCACACCCACAGATACGCAGTATTTT. This codes for CASRPGFTPTDTQYF. This chain joins TRBV27 and TRBJ2-3; weak D call: TRBD2 (5 bases). V lost 6 bases and J lost 2, with 15 bases in between. CDR3 length: 15 amino acids. Per the germline V gene, CDR1 is MNHEY and CDR2 is SMNVEV (reference sequence).

The chain uses TRBV19 and TRBJ1-5; D is ambiguous. The length of the CDR3 is 13 residues. V shed 3 bases and J shed 3 bases, with 6 bases lying between them. Germline-derived CDR1 and CDR2 are LNHDA and SQIVND (reference sequence). The CDR3, as DNA: TGTGCCAGTAGTATGGCAGTCAATCAGCCCCAGCATTTT. Residues: CASSMAVNQPQHF. Full variable domain (missing parts from reference TRBV19 and TRBJ1-5): DGGITQSPKYLFRKEGQNVTLSCEQNLNHDAMYWYRQDPGQGLRLIYYSQIVNDFQKGDIAEGYSVSREKKESFPLTVTSAQKNPTAFYLCASSMAVNQPQHFGDGTRLSIL.

The chain is built from TRBV7-2 and TRBJ1-5; 7 bases align to TRBD1. V gave up 0 bases and J gave up 5 bases; unmatched junction bases: 4. Germline V gene lookup returns CDR1 SGHTA and CDR2 FQGNSA. The CDR3 is 15 residues long. CDR3 bases: TGTGCCAGCAGCTTAGCGGGACAGATATATCAGCCCCAGCATTTT. It yields the protein CASSLAGQIYQPQHF.

A note on this clone: One end of the junction is discordant with germline, which a read error may explain. The chain joins TRBV5-6 to TRBJ2-5, with D possibly being TRBD2 (5 bases). The CDR3 contains 15 residues. The germline V gene encodes CDR1 SGHDT and CDR2 YYEEEE. CDR3 protein: CASSWRALHQETQYF. In DNA, the CDR3 is TGTGCCAGCAGCTGGCGGGCCCTCCACCAGGAGACCCAGTACTTC.

The chain joins TRBV7-2 to TRBJ2-5; 8 bases are shared with TRBD1. Germline CDR1 SGHTA, CDR2 FQGNSA. The CDR3 is 14 amino acids. Trimming at V came to 3 bases and at J to 2 bases, leaving 2 bases not matched to a gene. CDR3 in DNA: TGTGCCAGCAGCTTTCGACAGGGGCAAGAGACCCAGTACTTC. Translation: CASSFRQGQETQYF.

This chain links TRBV28 with TRBJ2-1; 12 bases line up with TRBD2. CDR3 length: 14 amino acids. Germline loops: CDR1 MDHEN, CDR2 SYDVKM. The V segment lost 2 bases and the J segment 7 bases; nucleotides outside the gene matches: 0. The CDR3 DNA is TGTGCCAGCAGTTTACTAGCGGGGGGGAATGAGCAGTTCTTC. Protein product: CASSLLAGGNEQFF.

This CDR3 reads CASSLSGSGSQETQYF. CDR3 bases: TGTGCCAGCAGCTTATCGGGTTCTGGATCCCAAGAGACCCAGTACTTC. The chain employs TRBV7-2 and TRBJ2-5; D is ambiguous. Germline V gene sequence: CDR1 SGHTA, CDR2 FQGNSA. The V gene lost 2 bases and the J gene lost 1 base, with 14 bases spanning the gap. This CDR3 spans 16 amino acids.

This sequence joins TRBV2 and TRBJ1-1; perhaps TRBD1 as D (6 bases). The CDR3 covers 12 residues. The V and J ends lost 7 bases and 5 bases respectively, with 11 bases between them. Germline V lookup: CDR1 SNHLY, CDR2 FYNNEI. The CDR3 reads CASTGEGTEAFF. The CDR3 nucleotides are TGTGCCAGCACAGGGGAGGGGACTGAAGCTTTCTTT.

V is TRBV7-9 and J is TRBJ1-1; D perhaps matches TRBD1 (6 bases). The CDR3 consists of 14 residues. Germline CDR1 and CDR2: SEHNR and FQNEAQ (reference sequence). Trimming took 5 bases from V and 1 from J, leaving 11 bases between them. DNA of the CDR3: TGTGCCAGCAGCCCGGGACAATCGAACACTGAAGCTTTCTTT. Amino acids: CASSPGQSNTEAFF.

Here the CDR3 reads CASSSGANYEQYF. CDR3 coding DNA: TGTGCCAGCAGCTCGGGGGCTAATTACGAGCAGTACTTC. V and J are TRBV11-2 and TRBJ2-7; tentatively, D is TRBD1 or TRBD2 (6 bases each). CDR1 SGHAT and CDR2 FQNNGV come from the germline V gene. V was trimmed by 4 bases and J by 4 bases, leaving 11 bases between them. There are 13 residues in the CDR3.

The gene calls are TRBV18 and TRBJ1-1; D call uncertain. The germline V gene encodes CDR1 KGHSH and CDR2 LQKENI. CDR3 length: 13 amino acids. V shed 2 bases and J shed 1 base, with 5 bases lying between them. CDR3 in amino acids: CASSPGPNTEAFF. The CDR3 DNA is TGTGCCAGCTCACCAGGCCCGAACACTGAAGCTTTCTTT. Using reference TRBV18 and TRBJ1-1 for the parts outside the CDR3, the full variable domain is NAGVMQNPRHLVRRRGQEARLRCSPMKGHSHVYWYRQLPEEGLKFMVYLQKENIIDESGMPKERFSAEFPKEGPSILRIQQVVRGDSAAYFCASSPGPNTEAFFGQGTRLTVV.